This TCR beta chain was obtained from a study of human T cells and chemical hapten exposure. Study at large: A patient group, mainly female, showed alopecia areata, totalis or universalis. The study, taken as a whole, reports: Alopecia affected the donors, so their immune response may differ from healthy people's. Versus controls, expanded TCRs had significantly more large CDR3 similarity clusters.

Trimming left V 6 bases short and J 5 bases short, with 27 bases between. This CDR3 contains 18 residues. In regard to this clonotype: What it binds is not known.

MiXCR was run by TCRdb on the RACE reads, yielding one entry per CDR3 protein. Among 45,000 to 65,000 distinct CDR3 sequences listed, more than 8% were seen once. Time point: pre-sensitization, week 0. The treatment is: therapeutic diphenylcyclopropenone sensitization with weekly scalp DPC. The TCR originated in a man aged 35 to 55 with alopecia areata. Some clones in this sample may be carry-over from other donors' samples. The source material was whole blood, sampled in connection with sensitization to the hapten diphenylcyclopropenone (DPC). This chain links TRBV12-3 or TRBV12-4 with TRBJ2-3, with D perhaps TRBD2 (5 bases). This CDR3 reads CASRARAEATLRGDTQYF. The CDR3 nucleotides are TGTGCCAGCAGGGCGCGTGCTGAAGCGACCCTCCGGGGAGATACGCAGTATTTT.